This T cell receptor (beta chain) came from a study of Graves' ophthalmopathy and Graves' hyperthyroidism. The diagnosis combined clinical symptoms, thyroxine, TRAb, thyroid ultrasound and orbital computed tomography scans. Investigators amplified TCR beta CDR3 regions from RNA transcripts. The first round was an RT-PCR with HTBI primers, and the second round was a multiplex PCR. TCRdb independently ran MiXCR on the multiplex PCR reads; one entry per CDR3 protein. The table includes around 1.1 million distinct CDR3 sequences, about 36% detected once. The CDR3 is 13 residues long. Germline CDR1 and CDR2: SEHNR and FQNEAQ (reference sequence). Of note for this clonotype: A read error is possible here, since a much larger clone lies one base away.

The TCR was taken from an adult man with Graves' hyperthyroidism. The V gene is TRBV7-9, the J gene TRBJ2-5; D may be TRBD2 (6 bases). Sequencing input: peripheral blood or thyroid tissue (not recorded which). The CDR3: CASSLTRSEAQYF. For the CDR3, the DNA is TGTGCCAGCAGCCTGACTAGGTCAGAGGCCCAGTACTTC.